The entry below gives a single T cell receptor beta chain sequence along with its context. Its target is not known. This entry belongs to a study of T cells in localized non-small cell lung cancer. General study findings and limits: Adjacent lung had a median roughly 50 of the 100 largest tumor clones.

The data were produced by immunoSEQ multiplex PCR, yet TCRdb's version contains in-frame clones alone and is incomplete. The table has nearly 25,000 clones, around 90% seen once. The length of the CDR3 is 14 residues. The ends were cut back, 2 bases at V and 2 bases at J, with 10 bases in the middle. Per the germline V gene, CDR1 is SGHTA and CDR2 is FQGNSA. This receptor was taken from a woman aged 40 to 75 with stage I lung adenocarcinoma. The chain joins TRBV7-2 to TRBJ2-7; D unresolved. Source: peripheral blood, taken before any cancer treatment. The DNA for the CDR3 is TGTGCCAGCAGCTTAACAACAGTTCCCTACGAGCAGTACTTC. Translated, it gives CASSLTTVPYEQYF.